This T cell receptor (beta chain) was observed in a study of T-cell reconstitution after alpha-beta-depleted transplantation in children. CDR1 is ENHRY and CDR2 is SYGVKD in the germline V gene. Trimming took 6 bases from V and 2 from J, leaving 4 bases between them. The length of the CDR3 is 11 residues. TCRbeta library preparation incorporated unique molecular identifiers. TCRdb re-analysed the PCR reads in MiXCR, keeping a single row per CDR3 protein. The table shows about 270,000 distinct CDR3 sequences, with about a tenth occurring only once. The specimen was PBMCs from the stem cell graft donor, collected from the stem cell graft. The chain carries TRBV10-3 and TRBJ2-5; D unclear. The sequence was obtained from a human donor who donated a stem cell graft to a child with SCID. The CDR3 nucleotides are TGTGCCATCAGGATGCAAGAGACCCAGTACTTC. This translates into CAIRMQETQYF.